The sequence of this TCR beta chain was determined in a study of cytomegalovirus exposure and HLA in healthy donors. PCR used 60 Vbeta primers and 13 Jbeta primers. The authors' processing: Later, tens of millions of unique TCR beta chains were counted in an analysis, and 10 million to 12 million of them were shared. Clones were sequenced by immunoSEQ multiplex PCR, and TCRdb holds only the in-frame ones, with some missing. For V, J and clone size, that table is used; D and trimming come from the DNA. Of about 160,000 clones listed, around 80% are singletons. The CDR3 totals 17 residues. The germline CDR1 and CDR2 sequences are SGHDN and FVKESK. Trimming at V came to 5 bases and at J to 5 bases, leaving 14 bases not matched to a gene. Study findings and constraints: Presence/absence analyses rested on an assumption that sequencing depth was roughly uniform across donors.

This clone was seen a few times. Its antigen is still unknown. This TCR was sampled from a male donor in good health and CMV-seropositive. The chain combines TRBV14 with TRBJ2-1; 8 nucleotides align to TRBD1. Sequences were obtained from PBMCs. CDR3: CASSNLPGQGSHNEQFF. DNA of the CDR3: TGTGCCAGCAGCAATCTTCCCGGACAGGGATCCCACAATGAGCAGTTCTTC. Full variable domain (rest looked up from reference TRBV14 and TRBJ2-1): EAGVTQFPSHSVIEKGQTVTLRCDPISGHDNLYWYRRVMGKEIKFLLHFVKESKQDESGMPNNRFLAERTGGTYSTLKVQPAELEDSGVYFCASSNLPGQGSHNEQFFGPGTRLTVL.